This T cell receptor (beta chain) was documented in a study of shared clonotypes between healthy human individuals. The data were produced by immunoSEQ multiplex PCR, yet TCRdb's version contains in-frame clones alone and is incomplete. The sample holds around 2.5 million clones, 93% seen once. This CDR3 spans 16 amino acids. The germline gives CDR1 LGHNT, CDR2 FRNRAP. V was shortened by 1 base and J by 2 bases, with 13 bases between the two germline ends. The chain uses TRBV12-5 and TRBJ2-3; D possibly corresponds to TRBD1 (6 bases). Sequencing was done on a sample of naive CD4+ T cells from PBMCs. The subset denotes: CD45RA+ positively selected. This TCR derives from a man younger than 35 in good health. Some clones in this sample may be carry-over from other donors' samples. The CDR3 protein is CASGLALGTFTDTQYF. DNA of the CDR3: TGTGCTAGTGGTTTGGCCCTGGGGACATTCACAGATACGCAGTATTTT. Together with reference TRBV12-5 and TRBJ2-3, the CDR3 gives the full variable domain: DARVTQTPRHKVTEMGQEVTMRCQPILGHNTVFWYRQTMMQGLELLAYFRNRAPLDDSGMPKDRFSAEMPDATLATLKIQPSEPRDSAVYFCASGLALGTFTDTQYFGPGTRLTVL.